One sample yielded the 10 T cell receptor beta chains listed below, sequenced in a study of CD8+ T cells in alopecia areata. cDNA prepared by RNA extraction and subsequent reverse transcription served as the template for sequencing. The protocol was immunoSEQ multiplex PCR, while the TCRdb copy is restricted to in-frame clones and leaves out a portion. The sample records some 240,000 clones, 50% to 70% being singletons. Sequencing was performed on CD4+ T cells sorted from blood, taken at week 0. The receptor source for this set is a human donor with alopecia areata.

This clone has just a few counts. This chain joins TRBV28 and TRBJ2-7, with D hard to call. The CDR3 contains 16 residues. The V gene lost 3 bases and the J gene lost 1 base, with 16 bases spanning the gap. CDR1 MDHEN and CDR2 SYDVKM come from the germline V gene. CDR3 loop: CASSFEGAGLSYEQYF. DNA of the CDR3: TGTGCCAGCAGTTTTGAAGGTGCCGGCCTTTCCTACGAGCAGTACTTC. Based on the CDR3 plus reference TRBV28 and TRBJ2-7, the full variable domain is DVKVTQSSRYLVKRTGEKVFLECVQDMDHENMFWYRQDPGLGLRLIYFSYDVKMKEKGDIPEGYSVSREKKERFSLILESASTNQTSMYLCASSFEGAGLSYEQYFGPGTRLTVT.

This chain joins TRBV15 and TRBJ2-3; D tentatively fits TRBD1 or TRBD2 (5 bases each). The CDR3 is 16 amino acids. Trimming shortened V by 1 base and J by 0 bases, and 11 bases separated the two germline ends. Germline CDR1 and CDR2: LNHNV and YYDKDF (reference sequence). CDR3 DNA: TGTGCCACCAGCAGAGCTCCAGGGAGTAGCACAGATACGCAGTATTTT. This codes for CATSRAPGSSTDTQYF.

In its sample, this clone was seen a few times. The chain combines TRBV5-1 with TRBJ2-7; D is perhaps TRBD2 (6 bases). Germline CDR1 is SGHRS and CDR2 is YFSETQ. This CDR3 comprises 15 residues. V lost 0 bases and J lost 5, with 15 bases in between. The chain's CDR3 is CASSLVTGARHEQYF. The CDR3 bases are TGCGCCAGCAGCTTGGTAACGGGAGCCCGACACGAGCAGTACTTC.

This clone was counted once. The junction departs from germline at one end; a sequencing error may be responsible. This rearrangement joins TRBV30 to TRBJ1-1, with a weak D call TRBD1 (5 bases). CDR3 length: 13 amino acids. CDR1 is GTSNPN and CDR2 is SVGIG in the germline V gene (reference sequence). The CDR3 is CAWSVWGNAEAFF. In DNA form, the CDR3 reads TGTGCCTGGAGTGTCTGGGGGAACGCTGAAGCTTTCTTT.

V and J are TRBV5-6 and TRBJ2-2; the D is unclear. V gave up 4 bases and J gave up 0 bases, with 13 bases separating them. The CDR3 contains 16 residues. The germline gives CDR1 SGHDT, CDR2 YYEEEE. In DNA form, the CDR3 reads TGTGCCAGCAGCCAGCTTACGGCAGCGAACACCGGGGAGCTGTTTTTT. This sequence encodes CASSQLTAANTGELFF.

This clone occurred a few times. This chain uses TRBV25-1 with TRBJ2-1; TRBD2 is a possible D gene (5 bases). The CDR3 is 12 residues long. Germline V lookup: CDR1 MGHDK, CDR2 SYGVNS. Trimming pared 5 bases from V and 4 bases from J, leaving 6 bases between. The CDR3 DNA follows: TGTGCCAGCAGTCGGGGATACAATGAGCAGTTCTTC. This codes for CASSRGYNEQFF.

The V gene is TRBV11-2, the J gene TRBJ1-2; a weak D match, TRBD1 (5 bases). The CDR3 totals 14 residues. Trimming shortened V by 4 bases and J by 4 bases, and 13 bases separated the two germline ends. The germline gives CDR1 SGHAT, CDR2 FQNNGV. DNA of the CDR3: TGTGCCAGCAGCTCCACTCAGGGCAGCTATGGCTACACCTTC. Protein sequence: CASSSTQGSYGYTF.

This clone came up once. The rearrangement joins TRBV2 to TRBJ1-5, with D perhaps TRBD1 (5 bases). Germline V gives CDR1 SNHLY, CDR2 FYNNEI. The CDR3 extends over 13 amino acids. Trimming took off 4 bases at V and 6 bases at J, with 10 bases between the two ends. The CDR3 bases are TGTGCCAGCAGTGGTCAGGGACTTCAGCCCCAGCATTTT. Translation gives CASSGQGLQPQHF.

The V call is TRBV28, the J call TRBJ2-4; the match to TRBD2 covers 7 bases. The germline CDR1 and CDR2 sequences are MDHEN and SYDVKM. The CDR3 runs to 15 residues. V gave up 5 bases and J gave up 8 bases; unmatched junction bases: 12. The CDR3 loop is CASSVRRTAGDIQYF. The CDR3 nucleotides are TGTGCCAGCAGTGTCCGCAGGACCGCGGGGGACATTCAGTACTTC.

V and J are TRBV7-3 and TRBJ2-5, with D uncertain. CDR3 size: 15 residues. V was cut by 0 bases and J by 5 bases, with 13 bases left in between. The V gene's germline CDR1 is SGHTA and CDR2 FQGTGA. The CDR3 loop reads CASSLTLAGWETQYF. The DNA of the CDR3 is TGTGCCAGCAGCTTAACGTTGGCAGGCTGGGAGACCCAGTACTTC.